Below, 5 T cell receptor beta chains from the same sample are listed, as sequenced in a study of blood T cells in healthy people across ages. The second PCR ran about 6 to 11 cycles with a sample-barcoded 5' primer and J-beta primers. TCRdb ran MiXCR on the 5' RACE reads and lists one entry per CDR3 protein. The sample consists of roughly 2 million distinct CDR3 sequences, 49% of them appearing once. The specimen sequenced was blood. These receptors all come from a woman in her thirties or forties in good health.

The chain employs TRBV4-1 and TRBJ1-2, with 7 bases aligning to TRBD1. J gave up 2 bases and V 4 bases, and 4 bases lay outside the gene matches. The germline gives CDR1 MGHRA, CDR2 YSYEKL. This CDR3 has 14 residues. The CDR3 region has the DNA TGCGCCAGCAGCCTGCAGGGGGTGAACTATGGCTACACCTTC. As protein: CASSLQGVNYGYTF.

The chain couples TRBV11-2 to TRBJ2-7; D tentatively reads TRBD1 or TRBD2 (5 bases each). This CDR3 comprises 17 residues. The V gene's germline CDR1 is SGHAT and CDR2 FQNNGV. V was pared by 6 bases and J by 2 bases, with 23 bases between. The CDR3 region has the DNA TGTGCCAGCAGGGGACGTCTCGGGGCCCTGGGGCCCTACGAGCAGTACTTC. Residues: CASRGRLGALGPYEQYF.

The chain combines TRBV4-1 with TRBJ2-7; TRBD2 might be the D (6 bases). The germline V gene has CDR1 MGHRA and CDR2 YSYEKL. Trimming took 4 bases from V and 3 from J, leaving 22 bases between them. CDR3 length: 17 amino acids. The CDR3 reads CASSLLPPGETFYEQYF. The CDR3 coding sequence is TGCGCCAGCAGCCTCCTTCCCCCGGGAGAGACCTTCTACGAGCAGTACTTC.

The gene calls are TRBV6-1 and TRBJ1-6; 7 bases fit TRBD1. There are 19 residues in the CDR3. Germline V gene sequence: CDR1 MNHNS, CDR2 SASEGT. With V trimmed by 4 bases and J by 0 bases, 12 bases remained unmatched. The CDR3 nucleotides are TGTGCCAGCAGTGGACCCGGACAGGTTTTACGCTCCTATAATTCACCCCTCCACTTT. Its protein product is CASSGPGQVLRSYNSPLHF.

This clonotype was counted a few times. CDR3: CASSTERGGPNEQFF. CDR3 coding DNA: TGCGCCAGCAGCACCGAGCGGGGGGGCCCCAATGAGCAGTTCTTC. V gene TRBV5-1 combines with J gene TRBJ2-1; 10 bases fit TRBD2. This CDR3 has 15 amino acids. Germline V gene lookup returns CDR1 SGHRS and CDR2 YFSETQ. J lost 6 bases, V lost 4 bases, and 7 bases had no gene match.